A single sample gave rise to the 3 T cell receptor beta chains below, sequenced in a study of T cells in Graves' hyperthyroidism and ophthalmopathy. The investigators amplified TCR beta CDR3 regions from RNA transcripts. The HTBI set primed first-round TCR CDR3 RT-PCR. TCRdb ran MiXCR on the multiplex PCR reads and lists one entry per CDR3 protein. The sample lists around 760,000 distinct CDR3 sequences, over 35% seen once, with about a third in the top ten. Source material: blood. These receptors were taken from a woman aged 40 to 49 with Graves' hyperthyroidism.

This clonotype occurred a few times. The CDR3 DNA is TGCAGTGCTAGAGAGGTGGGGGCCGGGGAGCTGTTTTTT. Translated: CSAREVGAGELFF. V is TRBV20-1 and J is TRBJ2-2; D is tentatively TRBD1 or TRBD2 (5 bases each). Trimming left V 0 bases short and J 6 bases short, with 8 bases between. Germline CDR1 is DFQATT and CDR2 is SNEGSKA (reference sequence). The CDR3 has 13 amino acids.

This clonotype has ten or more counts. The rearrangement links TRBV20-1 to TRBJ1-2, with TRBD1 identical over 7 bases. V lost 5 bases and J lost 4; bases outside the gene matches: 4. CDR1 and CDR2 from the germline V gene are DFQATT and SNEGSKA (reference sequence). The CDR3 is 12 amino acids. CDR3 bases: TGCAGTGCTGGACAGGACTTCTATGGCTACACCTTC. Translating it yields CSAGQDFYGYTF.

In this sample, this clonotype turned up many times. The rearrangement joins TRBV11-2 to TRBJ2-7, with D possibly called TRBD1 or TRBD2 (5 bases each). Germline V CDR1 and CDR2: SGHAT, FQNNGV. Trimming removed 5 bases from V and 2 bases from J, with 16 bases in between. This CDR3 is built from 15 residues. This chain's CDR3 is CASSAAGTSAYEQYF. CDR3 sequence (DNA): TGTGCCAGCAGCGCAGCCGGGACCTCGGCCTACGAGCAGTACTTC. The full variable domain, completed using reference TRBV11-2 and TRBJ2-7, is EAGVAQSPRYKIIEKRQSVAFWCNPISGHATLYWYQQILGQGPKLLIQFQNNGVVDDSQLPKDRFSAERLKGVDSTLKIQPAKLEDSAVYLCASSAAGTSAYEQYFGPGTRLTVT.